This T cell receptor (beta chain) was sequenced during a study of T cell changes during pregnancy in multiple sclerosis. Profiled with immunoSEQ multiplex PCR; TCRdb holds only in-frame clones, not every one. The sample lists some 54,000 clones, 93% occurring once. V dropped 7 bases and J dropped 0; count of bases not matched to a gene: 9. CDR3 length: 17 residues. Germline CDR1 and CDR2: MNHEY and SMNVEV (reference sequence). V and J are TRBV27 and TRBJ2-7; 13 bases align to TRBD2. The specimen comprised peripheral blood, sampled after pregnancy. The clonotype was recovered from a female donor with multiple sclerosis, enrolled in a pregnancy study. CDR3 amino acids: CASTRLAGGLNSYEQYF. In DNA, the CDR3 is TGTGCCAGCACTCGACTAGCGGGAGGCTTAAACTCCTACGAGCAGTACTTC.